This TCR beta chain came from a study of blood T cell repertoires in COVID-19. In the study overall: The United States, Italy and Spain provided the acute and convalescent COVID-19 samples. PBMCs, B-cell-depleted T cells, or T cells were the source of the cDNA or gDNA that made up the material.

Under the authors' procedure: Amplification from reference gene primers served as the basis for estimated nucleated cell counts. Assay used: immunoSEQ multiplex PCR; TCRdb lists only in-frame clones, some missing. For V, J and clone size, that table is used; D and trimming come from the DNA. The sample comprises around 99,000 clones, 80% of which are singletons, and about 8.7% rests with the top ten. The germline V and J ends were trimmed by 3 bases and 8 bases, with 19 bases remaining between them. The CDR3 covers 14 residues. Germline lookup yields CDR1 DFQATT and CDR2 SNEGSKA (reference sequence).

The V call is TRBV20-1, the J call TRBJ1-2, with D tentatively TRBD1 (6 bases). The TCR sequence derives from a man in his fifties who had recovered from COVID-19. Sample: peripheral blood. CDR3: CSASSTGFGRGYTF. The DNA for the CDR3 is TGCAGTGCTAGTTCGACAGGTTTTGGGAGAGGCTACACCTTC.